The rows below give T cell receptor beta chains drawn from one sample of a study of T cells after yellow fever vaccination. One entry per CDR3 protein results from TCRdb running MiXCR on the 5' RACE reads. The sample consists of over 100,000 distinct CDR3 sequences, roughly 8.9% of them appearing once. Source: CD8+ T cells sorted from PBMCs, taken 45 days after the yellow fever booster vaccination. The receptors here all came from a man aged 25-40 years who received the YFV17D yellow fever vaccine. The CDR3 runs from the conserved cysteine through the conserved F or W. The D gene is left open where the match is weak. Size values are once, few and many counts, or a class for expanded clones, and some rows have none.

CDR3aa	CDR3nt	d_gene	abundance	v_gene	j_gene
CASSFRGGQETQYF	TGCGCCAGCAGCTTTCGGGGCGGTCAAGAGACCCAGTACTTC	.	.	TRBV5-1	TRBJ2-5
CSAVRPTEFKSDTQYF	TGCAGTGCTGTTCGCCCGACAGAGTTTAAATCGGATACGCAGTATTTT	.	many	TRBV20-1	TRBJ2-3
CASSEAMGGGEQFF	TGTGCCAGCAGTGAAGCGATGGGGGGTGGTGAGCAGTTCTTC	.	many	TRBV6-1	TRBJ2-1
CSARVVRNGLNYEQYF	TGCAGTGCTAGAGTGGTTCGGAACGGCCTGAACTACGAGCAGTACTTC	.	few	TRBV20-1	TRBJ2-7
CASSSVTGDYEQYF	TGTGCCAGCAGCTCCGTTACGGGGGACTACGAGCAGTACTTC	.	many	TRBV5-6	TRBJ2-7
CSADGSNTEAFF	TGCAGTGCTGACGGGTCGAACACTGAAGCTTTCTTT	.	many	TRBV20-1	TRBJ1-1
CASSPIEADTQYF	TGTGCCAGCAGCCCCATAGAGGCAGATACGCAGTATTTT	.	many	TRBV7-6	TRBJ2-3
CASSQLLAGVKNIQYF	TGTGCCAGCAGCCAGTTGCTAGCGGGAGTAAAGAACATTCAGTACTTC	TRBD2	many	TRBV28	TRBJ2-4
CASSHAGTSEQYF	TGCGCCAGCAGCCATGCCGGGACCAGCGAGCAGTACTTC	.	many	TRBV4-3	TRBJ2-7
CATSDLSGTSGRAVDTQYF	TGTGCCACCAGTGATTTGAGCGGAACTAGCGGGAGGGCCGTGGATACGCAGTATTTT	TRBD2	many	TRBV24-1	TRBJ2-3